Detailed here is one T cell receptor beta chain. Time point described: before trial treatment. The CDR3 totals 16 residues. CDR1 and CDR2 from the germline V gene are SEHNR and FQNEAQ (reference sequence). The ends were cut back, 4 bases at V and 0 bases at J, with 13 bases in the middle. This entry belongs to a study of low-dose radiotherapy and immunotherapy resistance in tumors. Study information: The fractionation for Cohort 1 was 0.5 Gy per fraction every 2 weeks, totaling 6.5 Gy. Patients were on oral aspirin 300 mg taken daily for four cycles from cycle 1 day 1.

Primers targeting TRAV and TRBV primed first-strand cDNA, covering alpha and beta chains. TCR amplification involved 20 PCR cycles with a constant-region primer and V-primer adapter. TCRdb reanalysed the reads using MiXCR and keeps one entry per CDR3 protein. The sample includes around 99,000 distinct CDR3 sequences, roughly 9% of them seen just once. The sample in question was PBMCs, obtained before treatment. The rearrangement joins TRBV7-9 to TRBJ2-4; D possibly uses TRBD1 or TRBD2 (5 bases each). This clonotype originated in a male donor with prostate cancer. This CDR3 reads CASSSRDDGAKNIQYF. CDR3 in DNA: TGTGCCAGCAGCTCTCGGGACGACGGAGCCAAAAACATTCAGTACTTC.